The 17 T cell receptor beta chains below come from one sample, sequenced in a study of T cells in Graves' hyperthyroidism and ophthalmopathy. TCR beta CDR3 region amplification was performed from RNA transcripts. A set of HTBI primers served as the primers for a first-round RT-PCR of the TCR CDR3. TCRdb ran MiXCR on the multiplex PCR reads and lists one entry per CDR3 protein. The profile shows 600,000 to 800,000 distinct CDR3 sequences, roughly a third of them singletons. Sequences were obtained from blood. Every receptor here comes from a woman aged 40 to 50 with Graves' hyperthyroidism.

This chain links TRBV9 with TRBJ1-2, with TRBD1 matching 8 bases. Germline-derived CDR1 and CDR2 are SGDLS and YYNGEE. V was pared by 5 bases and J by 8 bases, with 11 bases of the junction left unmatched. This CDR3 has 14 residues. CDR3: CASRADRVFGGYTF. DNA for the CDR3: TGTGCCAGCAGGGCGGACAGGGTGTTTGGAGGCTACACCTTC. Complete variable domain (other parts from reference TRBV9 and TRBJ1-2): DSGVTQTPKHLITATGQRVTLRCSPRSGDLSVYWYQQSLDQGLQFLIQYYNGEERAKGNILERFSAQQFPDLHSELNLSSLELGDSALYFCASRADRVFGGYTFGSGTRLTVV.

In its sample, this clonotype was seen a few times. The chain is built from TRBV10-3 and TRBJ2-1; a possible D gene is TRBD1 (5 bases). The CDR3 has 11 amino acids. Per germline, CDR1 ENHRY and CDR2 SYGVKD. Trimming pared 4 bases from V and 9 bases from J, leaving 7 bases between. CDR3 bases: TGTGCCATCAGTGTGCAGGGTGAGCAGTTCTTC. It encodes CAISVQGEQFF.

J is TRBJ1-5 and V is TRBV7-8; tentative D call: TRBD1 (6 bases). The V gene lost 7 bases and the J gene lost 6 bases, with 13 bases spanning the gap. This CDR3 is built from 13 residues. Germline assignment: CDR1 SGHVS and CDR2 FQNEAQ. The CDR3 spells CASTKGGTQPQHF. The CDR3 coding sequence is TGTGCCAGCACAAAGGGGGGAACTCAGCCCCAGCATTTT.

The chain uses TRBV12-3 or TRBV12-4 and TRBJ1-2; TRBD1 is a possible D gene (5 bases). CDR3 length equals 14 residues. Trimming stripped 6 bases from V and 6 bases from J, with 17 bases between. For the CDR3, the DNA is TGTGCCAGCAGCTTGATTTTCACAGGCGATGGCTACACCTTC. Its protein is CASSLIFTGDGYTF.

This clonotype was picked up many times. The rearrangement uses TRBV25-1 and TRBJ1-3; D unclear. The length of the CDR3 is 15 residues. The germline gives CDR1 MGHDK, CDR2 SYGVNS. V was clipped by 4 bases and J by 2 bases, with 12 bases between them. The CDR3 DNA follows: TGTGCCAGCAGTGGCCACTCGGCCACTGGAAACACCATATATTTT. Its protein product is CASSGHSATGNTIYF.

The rearrangement uses TRBV12-3 or TRBV12-4 and TRBJ1-1; 8 nucleotides match TRBD1. The CDR3 is 13 amino acids. V lost 5 bases and J lost 11; bases outside the gene matches: 10. CDR3 residues: CASSLEDRAEAFF. The CDR3 nucleotides read TGTGCCAGCAGTCTTGAGGACAGGGCGGAGGCTTTCTTT.

The chain uses TRBV9 and TRBJ2-7, with D perhaps given as TRBD1 or TRBD2 (5 bases each). V was cut by 2 bases and J by 6 bases, with 18 bases left in between. The germline V gene has CDR1 SGDLS and CDR2 YYNGEE. This CDR3 comprises 15 residues. The CDR3 loop reads CASSVEGTLDCEQYF. The DNA for the CDR3 is TGTGCCAGCAGCGTTGAGGGGACGCTCGACTGCGAGCAGTACTTC.

V and J are TRBV10-1 and TRBJ2-3; tentatively, D is TRBD1 or TRBD2 (5 bases each). Per the germline V gene, CDR1 is WNHNN and CDR2 is SYGVQD (reference sequence). The CDR3 spans 16 residues. With 0 bases removed from V and 3 bases from J, the gap between germline ends came to 13 bases. The CDR3 region has the DNA TGCGCCAGCAGTGAGTCGGGGGTGAGAGTAACAGATACGCAGTATTTT. As protein: CASSESGVRVTDTQYF.

Only a few counts were recorded for this clonotype. The chain combines TRBV19 with TRBJ2-7; tentative D call: TRBD2 (6 bases). The germline gives CDR1 LNHDA, CDR2 SQIVND (reference sequence). V lost 4 bases and J lost 1, with 20 bases in between. The CDR3 is 17 residues long. The CDR3 DNA sequence: TGTGCCAGTAGTACCGCAGTCTATGGCGGGAATTCCTACGAGCAGTACTTC. Its translation: CASSTAVYGGNSYEQYF. The entire variable domain, with the rest obtained from reference TRBV19 and TRBJ2-7, is as follows: DGGITQSPKYLFRKEGQNVTLSCEQNLNHDAMYWYRQDPGQGLRLIYYSQIVNDFQKGDIAEGYSVSREKKESFPLTVTSAQKNPTAFYLCASSTAVYGGNSYEQYFGPGTRLTVT.

CDR3 protein: CASGPHGRNEQYF. DNA for the CDR3: TGTGCCAGCGGCCCCCATGGGAGAAACGAGCAGTACTTC. The chain carries TRBV12-3 or TRBV12-4 and TRBJ2-7; TRBD2 is a possible D gene (5 bases). The V end was cut by 8 bases, the J end by 5 bases, with 16 bases between. CDR3 length: 13 amino acids.

To note about this clonotype: A much larger clone sits a single nucleotide away, making a read error possible. J is TRBJ1-6 and V is TRBV7-3; D call uncertain. The CDR3 runs 13 residues. Germline lookup yields CDR1 SGHTA and CDR2 FQGTGA. The CDR3 protein is CASNLDMNSPLHF. CDR3 coding DNA: TGTGCCAGCAACTTAGACATGAATTCACCCCTCCACTTT.

The CDR3 DNA sequence: TGTGCCAGCAGCGGGGAGGCCTTAACGGGACAGGATCCCATTTTCTATAATTCACCCCTCCACTTT. This translates into CASSGEALTGQDPIFYNSPLHF. The chain combines TRBV9 with TRBJ1-6, with 8 bases that match TRBD1. CDR3 length: 22 residues. Unmatched junction bases numbered 23, after V lost 3 bases and J lost 3 bases. The germline gives CDR1 SGDLS, CDR2 YYNGEE.

Ten or more counts support this clonotype. The chain employs TRBV2 and TRBJ1-1; 7 nucleotides line up with TRBD1. V was clipped by 8 bases and J by 0 bases; unmatched bases: 6. The CDR3 consists of 14 residues. Germline assignment: CDR1 SNHLY and CDR2 FYNNEI. CDR3 protein: CASGGQRVNTEAFF. The DNA for the CDR3 is TGTGCCAGCGGGGGACAGCGGGTGAACACTGAAGCTTTCTTT. The variable domain in full, with the rest retrieved from reference TRBV2 and TRBJ1-1, is EPEVTQTPSHQVTQMGQEVILRCVPISNHLYFYWYRQILGQKVEFLVSFYNNEISEKSEIFDDQFSVERPDGSNFTLKIRSTKLEDSAMYFCASGGQRVNTEAFFGQGTRLTVV.

This clonotype turned up a few times. The V gene is TRBV7-2, the J gene TRBJ1-1; D gene unclear. The germline gives CDR1 SGHTA, CDR2 FQGNSA. V lost 1 base, J lost 5 bases, and 17 bases lay in between. The CDR3 extends over 16 amino acids. CDR3 in DNA: TGTGCCAGCAGCTTAGATAGGTGGCTGACTTGGACTGAAGCTTTCTTT. Translating gives CASSLDRWLTWTEAFF.

This clonotype was detected ten times or more. J is TRBJ1-1 and V is TRBV29-1; a weak D match, TRBD1 (5 bases). V was cut by 5 bases and J by 6 bases, with 16 bases left in between. The germline gives CDR1 SQVTM, CDR2 ANQGSEA. This CDR3 has 13 amino acids. CDR3 sequence reads: CSVIREGVAEAFF. The CDR3 coding sequence is TGCAGCGTTATTCGGGAAGGGGTGGCTGAAGCTTTCTTT.

About this clonotype itself: One junction end disagrees with the germline gene, perhaps due to a read error. This sequence joins TRBV10-3 and TRBJ2-7, with TRBD2 matching over 13 bases. This CDR3 comprises 16 residues. Per the germline V gene, CDR1 is ENHRY and CDR2 is SYGVKD. The CDR3 DNA sequence: TGTGCCAGCAGTTCCGGACTAGCGGGGGCCGCGGACGAGCAGTACTTC. Amino acid sequence: CASSSGLAGAADEQYF.

The CDR3 loop is CASSQADRFGEQYF. CDR3 sequence (DNA): TGTGCCAGCAGCCAAGCGGACAGGTTTGGCGAGCAGTACTTC. The J gene is TRBJ2-7, the V gene TRBV7-2; 7 bases line up with TRBD1. V lost 5 bases to trimming and J lost 6 bases; unmatched junction nucleotides: 10. Germline V lookup: CDR1 SGHTA, CDR2 FQGNSA. The CDR3 runs to 14 residues.